This T cell receptor beta chain originates from a study of T cell responses to AZD1222 COVID-19 vaccine (dated by TCRdb to about 2021). Broadly, across the study: A total of 230 to 250 trial participants underwent TCR sequencing, of whom 207 had received two doses of AZD1222 and approximately 25 had received two doses of the MenACWY control vaccine. Trial participants were enrolled by age into subgroups of 18-55, 56-69 and 70-plus years, and about 150, 27 and 61 TCR-sequenced participants, respectively, were included in these subgroups. The full study reports these points: Vaccine-associated CD4 TCRs spanned the whole spike protein, with dominant responses in regions 160-218 and 743-854. Reportedly, almost half of the unique spike-specific TCRs recognized epitopes lying outside the regions that are mutated in the B.1.351 and B.1.1.7 variants. Because no day 14 peak-response samples were available, the repertoires could be characterized only after the peak T cell response. Participants were mostly white British and included more females than males, and it was suggested by the authors that clonal diversity may have been underestimated. Conclusions about previously exposed vaccinees are limited because only 6 or 7 AZD1222 recipients were SARS-CoV-2 seropositive at baseline. The 56-69-year group was small, and its depth increase did not reach significance, likely because of low power. After two AZD1222 doses, spike-specific TCR breadth and depth were significantly higher than at day 0 and than in MenACWY recipients.

The CDR3 regions of human TCRbeta chains were analyzed by immunosequencing. As for the original processing: Repertoire TCRs were checked for matches against a reference library of SARS-CoV-2-specific TCRs that had been generated using the MIRA antigen-specificity platform. Breadth was defined as the fraction of unique TCRs that were SARS-CoV-2-associated, and depth was defined as the fraction of total T cells that were SARS-CoV-2-associated. Using the MIRA data, every spike-specific TCR was mapped to the spike region that the TCR reacted to and assigned to either a CD4 or a CD8 class. Log10-transformed breadth and depth values were compared by one-way ANOVA with Sidak's multiple comparisons tests. TCRdb obtained this table from immuneACCESS and retained in-frame rearrangements with V and J assigned. These tables miss some clones; where compared with another copy, unresolved V genes account for less than half of the shortfall, and the remainder is unexplained. That table supplies the V and J calls and clone size; D and trimming were determined from the DNA. For this sample the table gives approximately 18,000 clones, of which about three quarters were detected only once. Of the sample, about 14% falls within the top ten clones.

What the time point label conveys for this sample: about 28 days (+/-7) after the second vaccine dose. AZD1222 recipients whose second dose came at about 4 weeks and those whose second dose came at about 12 weeks were combined into one group, since spike-specific TCR depth and breadth did not differ between the two schedules. The vaccinee samples were drawn from two UK trials, COV001 and COV002, one of which was a single-blind randomized controlled phase 2/3 trial testing AZD1222 (ChAdOx1 nCoV-19) in healthy adults. Trial participant PBMC samples were collected at day 0 and day 28 after the second dose for TCRbeta chain sequencing. At the junction V is shortened by 2 bases and J by 6 bases, with 11 bases in between. Sequences LNHDA (CDR1) and SQIVND (CDR2) are obtained from the germline V gene (reference sequence). The CDR3 numbers 14 residues from cysteine through phenylalanine. The DNA shown is the 42-base CDR3, in frame from base 1.

As regards this clone: It has no known antigen specificity. No much larger clonotype is one base removed from it; base qualities were not supplied.

This specimen consisted of peripheral blood, obtained 28 days after the second AZD1222 dose. The sequence was collected from an adult who received the AZD1222 COVID-19 vaccine. This chain is built from TRBV19 and TRBJ1-5; possibly the D gene is TRBD1, per 5 matching bases. The nucleotide sequence reads as follows: TGTGCCAGTAGTATATTTGGGGGGGGTCAGCCCCAGCATTTT. Translated, it reads CASSIFGGGQPQHF.